Below, 24 T cell receptor beta chains from the same sample are listed, as sequenced in a study of shared T cell receptors in the human thymus. TCRdb keeps only in-frame clones here, not all; method: immunoSEQ multiplex PCR. The data contain 540,000 or so clones, approximately 80% of them singletons. This sample was shared with a second study, whose subject was human thymus T cells.

Input material: thymocytes. Receptors originate from a boy under two years old with a congenital heart defect.

The chain employs TRBV19 and TRBJ2-1; 11 bases agree with TRBD2. CDR3 length: 16 amino acids. Germline CDR1 reads LNHDA; CDR2 reads SQIVND (reference sequence). After removal of 5 bases from V and 5 bases from J, the junction contained 8 bases not matched to a gene. The CDR3 nucleotides read TGTGCCAGTAGTCTGATAGCGGGAGGGCCTGACAATGAGCAGTTCTTC. Translated: CASSLIAGGPDNEQFF.

This clone was seen a few times. The chain is built from TRBV29-1 and TRBJ2-5, with 11 bases lining up with TRBD2. J was trimmed by 1 base and V by 7 bases; bases with no gene match: 8. Germline V CDR1 and CDR2: SQVTM, ANQGSEA. The CDR3 length is 15 residues. The CDR3 protein is CSAELAGERQETQYF. The CDR3 DNA follows: TGCAGCGCGGAACTAGCGGGAGAACGCCAAGAGACCCAGTACTTC. The whole variable domain, remainder taken from reference TRBV29-1 and TRBJ2-5, is SAVISQKPSRDICQRGTSLTIQCQVDSQVTMMFWYRQQPGQSLTLIATANQGSEATYESGFVIDKFPISRPNLTFSTLTVSNMSPEDSSIYLCSAELAGERQETQYFGPGTRLLVL.

This rearrangement joins TRBV30 to TRBJ2-7; TRBD2 matches 11 bases. V shed 5 bases and J 3 bases; nucleotides not matched to a gene: 6. Looked up from germline, CDR1 is GTSNPN and CDR2 is SVGIG (reference sequence). This CDR3 contains 14 residues. In nucleotides, the CDR3 is TGTGCCTGGTCCCTAGCGGGAGGAGGCTACGAGCAGTACTTC. It specifies CAWSLAGGGYEQYF.

The CDR3 reads CASSREVTSSYEQYF. CDR3 in DNA: TGCGCCAGCAGCCGGGAGGTTACCTCCTCCTACGAGCAGTACTTC. The rearrangement uses TRBV5-1 and TRBJ2-7; 7 bases map to TRBD2. Losses at the gene ends were 4 bases for V and 0 bases for J; bases not matched to a gene: 7. CDR1 is SGHRS, CDR2 YFSETQ, per germline. The CDR3 runs 15 residues. Supplemented by reference TRBV5-1 and TRBJ2-7, the full variable domain reads KAGVTQTPRYLIKTRGQQVTLSCSPISGHRSVSWYQQTPGQGLQFLFEYFSETQRNKGNFPGRFSGRQFSNSRSEMNVSTLELGDSALYLCASSREVTSSYEQYFGPGTRLTVT.

J is TRBJ1-3 and V is TRBV11-3; TRBD1 is a possible D gene (5 bases). Trimming removed 5 bases at V and 6 bases at J, with 14 bases between. Germline V gene data show CDR1 as SGHNT and CDR2 as YENEEA. The CDR3 contains 14 residues. As DNA, the CDR3 is TGTGCCAGCAGCCTAACCCAGGGTGTAAACACCATATATTTT. It encodes CASSLTQGVNTIYF. The full variable domain, its missing parts supplied by reference TRBV11-3 and TRBJ1-3, is EAGVVQSPRYKIIEKKQPVAFWCNPISGHNTLYWYLQNLGQGPELLIRYENEEAVDDSQLPKDRFSAERLKGVDSTLKIQPAELGDSAVYLCASSLTQGVNTIYFGEGSWLTVV.

V gene TRBV6-1 combines with J gene TRBJ1-3, with TRBD1 identical over 7 bases. CDR1 and CDR2 from the germline V gene are MNHNS and SASEGT. Trimming took 1 base from V and 2 from J; bases not matched to a gene: 5. There are 16 residues in the CDR3. The CDR3 sequence is CASSEVPTGPGNTIYF. CDR3 in DNA: TGTGCCAGCAGTGAAGTCCCGACAGGGCCTGGAAACACCATATATTTT.

The chain combines TRBV10-3 with TRBJ1-2; the D gene is possibly TRBD1 (6 bases). Trimming left V 0 bases short and J 8 bases short, with 10 bases between. CDR3 length: 13 amino acids. Germline lookup yields CDR1 ENHRY and CDR2 SYGVKD. CDR3 region: CAISESQGEGYTF. CDR3 nucleotide sequence: TGTGCCATCAGTGAGTCACAGGGAGAAGGCTACACCTTC.

This clone was seen only a few times. The gene calls are TRBV11-2 and TRBJ2-7, with a possible D match to TRBD1 (6 bases). The CDR3 loop spans 13 amino acids. Germline V gene sequence: CDR1 SGHAT, CDR2 FQNNGV. Deletions cut 11 bases from V and 2 bases from J, with 16 bases between. The CDR3 region is CAPYPDSPYEQYF. DNA for the CDR3: TGTGCCCCTTACCCGGACAGCCCCTACGAGCAGTACTTC.

This chain uses TRBV6-4 with TRBJ2-3; the match to TRBD2 covers 9 bases. The trim removed 5 bases at V and 3 bases at J, leaving 6 bases unmatched. Germline V lookup: CDR1 MRHNA, CDR2 SNTAGT. This CDR3 is 15 amino acids long. The CDR3 nucleotides are TGTGCCAGCAGTCGCAGCGGGAGGCCTACAGATACGCAGTATTTT. Its protein is CASSRSGRPTDTQYF.

This clone was picked up one time. CDR3 sequence reads: CASGFPLTGGYTF. For the CDR3, the DNA is TGTGCTAGTGGTTTCCCCCTAACGGGAGGCTACACCTTC. V is TRBV12-5 and J is TRBJ1-2; D uncertain. Looked up from germline, CDR1 is LGHNT and CDR2 is FRNRAP. The CDR3 totals 13 residues. Trimming took 3 bases from V and 8 from J, leaving 13 bases between them.

This clone was detected only a few times. This chain joins TRBV12-5 and TRBJ2-7, with 12 bases identical to TRBD2. The CDR3 extends over 17 amino acids. Germline CDR1 reads LGHNT; CDR2 reads FRNRAP. The junction had 7 bases not matched to a gene; V was cut back by 1 base and J by 3 bases. This CDR3 is CASGLGRLAGENYEQYF. As DNA, the CDR3 is TGTGCTAGTGGTTTGGGACGACTAGCGGGAGAGAACTACGAGCAGTACTTC.

This chain joins TRBV5-4 and TRBJ2-1, with 11 bases that match TRBD2. This CDR3 contains 16 residues. J gave up 7 bases and V 3 bases, and 9 bases lay outside the gene matches. Germline CDR1 SGHNT, CDR2 YYREEE (reference sequence). DNA of the CDR3: TGTGCCAGCAGCTGGGTTAGCGGGGGGGTTGAGAATGAGCAGTTCTTC. This encodes CASSWVSGGVENEQFF.

The genes are TRBV6-5 and TRBJ1-2; 8 bases align to TRBD1. This CDR3 comprises 14 residues. Germline V gene sequence: CDR1 MNHEY, CDR2 SVGAGI. Trimming cost V 6 bases and J 4 bases; bases outside gene matches: 7. The CDR3 loop reads CASRPRDRRYGYTF. Here the CDR3 DNA reads TGTGCCAGCAGACCCAGGGACAGGCGCTATGGCTACACCTTC.

The chain combines TRBV7-2 with TRBJ2-7; 13 nucleotides align to TRBD2. CDR3 length equals 18 residues. CDR1 and CDR2 (germline): SGHTA, FQGNSA. The V and J ends lost 1 base and 7 bases, in that order; junction bases with no gene match: 13. The CDR3 DNA is TGTGCCAGCAGCTTAGGACTAGCGGGAGGTCCCGGGGAGTGGGAGCAGTACTTC. Translated: CASSLGLAGGPGEWEQYF.

The CDR3 nucleotides are TGTGCCAGCAGCTTACGGGGGACCCAGTACTTC. It yields the protein CASSLRGTQYF. The chain has TRBV11-2 and TRBJ2-5; D might be TRBD2 (5 bases). CDR1 SGHAT and CDR2 FQNNGV come from the germline V gene. The CDR3 spans 11 residues. Trimming took 2 bases from V and 7 from J, leaving 5 bases between them.

The chain has TRBV7-2 and TRBJ2-1, with 8 bases that match TRBD2. In germline, CDR1 is SGHTA, CDR2 FQGNSA. The CDR3 covers 16 residues. Trimming removed 3 bases from V and 9 bases from J; junction bases left unmatched: 13. As DNA, the CDR3 is TGTGCCAGCAGCTTTTATGGCCAGCGGGAGTGTACTGAGCAGTTCTTC. It yields the protein CASSFYGQRECTEQFF. Together with reference TRBV7-2 and TRBJ2-1, the CDR3 gives the full variable domain: GAGVSQSPSNKVTEKGKDVELRCDPISGHTALYWYRQSLGQGLEFLIYFQGNSAPDKSGLPSDRFSAERTGGSVSTLTIQRTQQEDSAVYLCASSFYGQRECTEQFFGPGTRLTVL.

This clone was seen more than once but under ten times. This chain's CDR3 is CASSPHPGGPDTQYF. The CDR3 DNA sequence: TGTGCCAGCAGCCCCCACCCAGGGGGCCCAGATACGCAGTATTTT. The rearrangement uses TRBV27 and TRBJ2-3; 8 bases line up with TRBD1. V trimming: 6 bases; J trimming: 4 bases; junction bases outside the gene matches: 9. This CDR3 has 15 amino acids. The V gene's germline CDR1 is MNHEY and CDR2 SMNVEV (reference sequence).

The genes are TRBV5-1 and TRBJ1-2; TRBD1 matches 8 bases. The length of the CDR3 is 20 residues. In germline, CDR1 is SGHRS, CDR2 YFSETQ. V shed 1 base and J 7 bases; nucleotides not matched to a gene: 24. The CDR3 here is CASSLTLAGGQGSLGGGYTF. The CDR3 coding sequence is TGCGCCAGCAGCTTGACGTTGGCCGGAGGACAGGGCTCTTTAGGAGGTGGCTACACCTTC.

This clone was counted only a few times. V and J are TRBV6-5 and TRBJ1-1; tentative D call: TRBD1 (6 bases). Per the germline V gene, CDR1 is MNHEY and CDR2 is SVGAGI. CDR3 length: 14 residues. V dropped 5 bases and J dropped 1 base, with 11 bases sitting between them. As DNA, the CDR3 is TGTGCCAGCAGTCCACCGACAGGGAACACTGAAGCTTTCTTT. This translates into CASSPPTGNTEAFF.

The V gene is TRBV7-3, the J gene TRBJ1-2, with 9 bases matching TRBD1. The germline CDR1 and CDR2 sequences are SGHTA and FQGTGA. The CDR3 runs to 15 residues. V trimming: 5 bases; J trimming: 8 bases; junction bases outside the gene matches: 12. CDR3 DNA sequence: TGTGCCAGCAGCCCGACCGGGACAGGGAATGAGGGCTACACCTTC. Its protein is CASSPTGTGNEGYTF.

The chain combines TRBV21-1 with TRBJ2-7; no check of the table's D call, TRBD2, against the DNA was made. TRBV21-1 is annotated as a pseudogene. The CDR3 covers 18 residues. CDR3 sequence (DNA): TGTGCCAGCAGCAAAGAGGGACTAGCGGCCAAGAGGGATCACGAGCAGTACTTC. Translation: CASSKEGLAAKRDHEQYF.

V is TRBV27 and J is TRBJ2-3; 7 nucleotides align to TRBD2. The J segment lost 6 bases and the V segment lost 6 bases, leaving 15 bases of the junction unmatched. Per the germline V gene, CDR1 is MNHEY and CDR2 is SMNVEV (reference sequence). The CDR3 totals 16 residues. Written as DNA, the CDR3 is TGTGCCAGCAGCCACCACCAAAGGGCGGGAGTCGATACGCAGTATTTT. Encoded protein: CASSHHQRAGVDTQYF.

This clone occurred a few times. The chain couples TRBV4-1 to TRBJ2-2; a weak D match, TRBD2 (5 bases). V was cut by 7 bases and J by 0 bases, with 12 bases left in between. The CDR3 spans 15 residues. CDR1 and CDR2 from the germline V gene are MGHRA and YSYEKL. The CDR3 protein is CASIKRYPNTGELFF. The CDR3 DNA reads as TGCGCCAGCATAAAGCGGTATCCGAACACCGGGGAGCTGTTTTTT.

This clone was seen only a few times. The V and J genes are TRBV28 and TRBJ2-3; D perhaps matches TRBD2 (5 bases). The germline CDR1 and CDR2 sequences are MDHEN and SYDVKM. CDR3 length equals 10 residues. V was cut by 7 bases and J by 6 bases, with 5 bases left in between. The CDR3 loop reads CASTGDTQYF. CDR3 bases: TGTGCCAGCACGGGGGATACGCAGTATTTT.